The text below deals with one T cell receptor beta chain. Between the trimmed V and J ends, which lost 6 bases and 4 bases, there was a span of 10 bases. The CDR3 covers 13 residues. The germline CDR1 and CDR2 sequences are MNHNS and SASEGT. The sample is drawn from a study of long-term antiretroviral therapy in people with HIV. It was version v3.0 of the immunoSEQ assay that was run at survey level. Produced via immunoSEQ multiplex PCR; TCRdb's table is partial and in-frame only. The table shows 25,000 or so clones, with over 80% occurring only once. The rearrangement uses TRBV6-1 and TRBJ2-1; no clear D gene. Specimen: unsorted PBMCs, collected 0.8 years before starting antiretroviral therapy. The source is a man younger than 35 with HIV. The CDR3: CASRERRYNEQFF. The CDR3 DNA reads as TGTGCCAGCAGGGAGAGGCGGTACAATGAGCAGTTCTTC.